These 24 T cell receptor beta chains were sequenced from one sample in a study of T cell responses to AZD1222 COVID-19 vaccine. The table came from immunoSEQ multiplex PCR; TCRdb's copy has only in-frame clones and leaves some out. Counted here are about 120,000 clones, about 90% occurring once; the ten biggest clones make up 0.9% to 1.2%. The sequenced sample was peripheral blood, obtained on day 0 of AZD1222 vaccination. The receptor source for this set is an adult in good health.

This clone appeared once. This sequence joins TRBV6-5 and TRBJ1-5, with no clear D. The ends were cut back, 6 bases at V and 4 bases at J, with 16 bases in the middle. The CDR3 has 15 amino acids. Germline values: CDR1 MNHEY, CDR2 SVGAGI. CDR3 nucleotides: TGTGCCAGCAGCCCATCGGGAGGGTCGAATCAGCCCCAGCATTTT. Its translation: CASSPSGGSNQPQHF.

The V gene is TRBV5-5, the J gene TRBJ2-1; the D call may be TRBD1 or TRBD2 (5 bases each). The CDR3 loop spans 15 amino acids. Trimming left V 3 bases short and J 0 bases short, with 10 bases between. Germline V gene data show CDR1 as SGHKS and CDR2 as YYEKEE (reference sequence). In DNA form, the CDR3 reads TGTGCCAGCAGCTACGGGACGGCCTCCTACAATGAGCAGTTCTTC. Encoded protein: CASSYGTASYNEQFF.

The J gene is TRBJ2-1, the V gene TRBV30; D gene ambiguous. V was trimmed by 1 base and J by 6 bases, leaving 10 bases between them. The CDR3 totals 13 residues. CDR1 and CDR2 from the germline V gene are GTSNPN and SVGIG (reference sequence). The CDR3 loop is CAWSGTGSNEQFF. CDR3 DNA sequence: TGTGCCTGGAGTGGGACCGGATCCAATGAGCAGTTCTTC.

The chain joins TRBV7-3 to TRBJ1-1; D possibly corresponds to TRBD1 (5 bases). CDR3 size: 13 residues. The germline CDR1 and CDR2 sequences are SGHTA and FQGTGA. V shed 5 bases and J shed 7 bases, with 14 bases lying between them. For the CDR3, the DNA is TGTGCCAGCAGCCTGGGACCGTCCGTTGAAGCTTTCTTT. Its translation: CASSLGPSVEAFF.

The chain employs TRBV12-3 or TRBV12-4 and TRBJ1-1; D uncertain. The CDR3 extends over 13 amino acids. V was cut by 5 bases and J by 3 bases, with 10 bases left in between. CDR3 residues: CASSEREYTEAFF. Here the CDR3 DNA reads TGTGCCAGCAGTGAACGGGAGTACACTGAAGCTTTCTTT.

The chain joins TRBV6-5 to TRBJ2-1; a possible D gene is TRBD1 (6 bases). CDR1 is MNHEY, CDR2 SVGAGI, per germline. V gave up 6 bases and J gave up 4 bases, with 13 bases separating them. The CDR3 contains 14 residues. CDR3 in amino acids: CASSDRRMYNEQFF. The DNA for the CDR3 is TGTGCCAGCAGCGACAGGCGGATGTACAATGAGCAGTTCTTC.

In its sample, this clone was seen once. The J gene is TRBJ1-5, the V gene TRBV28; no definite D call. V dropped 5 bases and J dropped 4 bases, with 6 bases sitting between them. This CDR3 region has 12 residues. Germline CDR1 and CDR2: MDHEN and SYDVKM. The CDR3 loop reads CASSPQNQPQHF. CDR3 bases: TGTGCCAGCAGTCCTCAGAATCAGCCCCAGCATTTT.

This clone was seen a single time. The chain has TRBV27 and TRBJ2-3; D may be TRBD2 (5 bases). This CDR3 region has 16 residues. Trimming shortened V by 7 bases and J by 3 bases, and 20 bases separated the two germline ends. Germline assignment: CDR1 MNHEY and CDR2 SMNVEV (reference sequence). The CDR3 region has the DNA TGTGCCAGCACCCGAAGGGCGGGCCTAGGAACAGATACGCAGTATTTT. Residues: CASTRRAGLGTDTQYF.

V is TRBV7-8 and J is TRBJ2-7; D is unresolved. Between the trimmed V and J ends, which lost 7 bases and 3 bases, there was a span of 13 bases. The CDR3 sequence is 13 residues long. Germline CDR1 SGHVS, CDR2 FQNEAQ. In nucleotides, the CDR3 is TGTGCCAGCACTATTGCACACAACTACGAGCAGTACTTC. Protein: CASTIAHNYEQYF.

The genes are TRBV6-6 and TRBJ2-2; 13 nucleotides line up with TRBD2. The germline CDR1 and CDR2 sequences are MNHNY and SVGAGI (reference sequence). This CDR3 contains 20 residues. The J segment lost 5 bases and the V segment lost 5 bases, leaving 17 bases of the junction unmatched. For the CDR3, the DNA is TGTGCCAGCAGTCCCCGCCTACTAGCGGGAGGGCCCTTAATAACCGGGGAGCTGTTTTTT. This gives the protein CASSPRLLAGGPLITGELFF.

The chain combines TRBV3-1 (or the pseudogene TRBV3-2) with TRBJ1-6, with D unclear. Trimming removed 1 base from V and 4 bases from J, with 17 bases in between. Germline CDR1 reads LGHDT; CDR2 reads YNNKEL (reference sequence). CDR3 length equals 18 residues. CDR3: CASSQGYDSQAYNSPLHF. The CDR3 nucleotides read TGTGCCAGCAGCCAAGGGTACGATTCTCAGGCTTATAATTCACCCCTCCACTTT.

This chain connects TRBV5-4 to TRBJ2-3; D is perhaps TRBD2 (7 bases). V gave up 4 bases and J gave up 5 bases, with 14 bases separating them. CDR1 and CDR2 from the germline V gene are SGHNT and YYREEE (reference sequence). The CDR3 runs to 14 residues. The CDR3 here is CASSKGGWGDTQYF. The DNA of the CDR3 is TGTGCCAGCAGCAAGGGGGGGTGGGGAGATACGCAGTATTTT.

The CDR3 region is CASTDYRGDEAFF. The CDR3 bases are TGTGCCAGTACAGACTACAGGGGGGATGAAGCTTTCTTT. The chain couples TRBV19 to TRBJ1-1, with 8 bases lining up with TRBD1. With V trimmed by 7 bases and J by 7 bases, 8 bases remained unmatched. Germline V gene sequence: CDR1 LNHDA, CDR2 SQIVND (reference sequence). There are 13 residues in the CDR3.

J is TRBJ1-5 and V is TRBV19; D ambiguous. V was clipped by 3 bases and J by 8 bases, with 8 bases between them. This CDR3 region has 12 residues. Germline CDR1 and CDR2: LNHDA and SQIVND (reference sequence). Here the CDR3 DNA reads TGTGCCAGTAGTATCGCTGTAAAGCCCCAGCATTTT. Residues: CASSIAVKPQHF.

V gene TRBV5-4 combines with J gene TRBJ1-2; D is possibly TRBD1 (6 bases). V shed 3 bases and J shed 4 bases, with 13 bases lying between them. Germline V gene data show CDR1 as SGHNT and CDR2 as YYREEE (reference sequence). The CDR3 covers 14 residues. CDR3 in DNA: TGTGCCAGCAGCTCCGTGGGACAAAGCTATGGCTACACCTTC. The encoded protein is CASSSVGQSYGYTF.

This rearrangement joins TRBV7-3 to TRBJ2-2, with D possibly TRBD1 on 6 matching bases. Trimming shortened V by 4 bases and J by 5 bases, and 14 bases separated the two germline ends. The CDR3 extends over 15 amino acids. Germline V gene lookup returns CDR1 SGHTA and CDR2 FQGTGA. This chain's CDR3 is CASSYSGTNTGELFF. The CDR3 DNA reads TGTGCCAGCAGCTATTCCGGGACAAATACCGGGGAGCTGTTTTTT.

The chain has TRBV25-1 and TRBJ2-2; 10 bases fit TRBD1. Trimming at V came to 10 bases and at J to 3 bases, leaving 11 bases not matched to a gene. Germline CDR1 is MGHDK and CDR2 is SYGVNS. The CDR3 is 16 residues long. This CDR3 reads CATIVPGQGYTGELFF. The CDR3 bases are TGTGCCACCATCGTCCCGGGACAGGGGTACACCGGGGAGCTGTTTTTT.

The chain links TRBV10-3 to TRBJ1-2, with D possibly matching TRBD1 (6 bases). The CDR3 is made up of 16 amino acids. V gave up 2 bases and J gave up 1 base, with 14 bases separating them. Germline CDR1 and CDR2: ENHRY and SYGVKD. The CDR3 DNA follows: TGTGCCATCAGTGAGACCGACAGGAGGTATAACTATGGCTACACCTTC. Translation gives CAISETDRRYNYGYTF.

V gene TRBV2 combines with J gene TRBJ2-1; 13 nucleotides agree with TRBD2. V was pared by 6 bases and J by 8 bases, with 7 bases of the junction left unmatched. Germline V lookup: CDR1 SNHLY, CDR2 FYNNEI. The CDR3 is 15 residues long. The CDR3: CASSLGLAGTDEQFF. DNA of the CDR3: TGTGCCAGCAGCCTGGGACTAGCGGGAACGGATGAGCAGTTCTTC.

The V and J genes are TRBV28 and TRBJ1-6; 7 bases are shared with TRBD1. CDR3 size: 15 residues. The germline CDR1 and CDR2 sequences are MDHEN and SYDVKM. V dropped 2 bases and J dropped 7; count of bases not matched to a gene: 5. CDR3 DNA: TGTGCCAGCAGTTTAGAGGGGGCAGGGAATTCACCCCTCCACTTT. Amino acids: CASSLEGAGNSPLHF. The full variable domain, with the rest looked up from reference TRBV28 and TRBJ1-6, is DVKVTQSSRYLVKRTGEKVFLECVQDMDHENMFWYRQDPGLGLRLIYFSYDVKMKEKGDIPEGYSVSREKKERFSLILESASTNQTSMYLCASSLEGAGNSPLHFGNGTRLTVT.

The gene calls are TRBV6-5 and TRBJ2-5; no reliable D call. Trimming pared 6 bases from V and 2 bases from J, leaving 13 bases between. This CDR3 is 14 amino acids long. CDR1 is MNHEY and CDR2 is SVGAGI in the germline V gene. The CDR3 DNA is TGTGCCAGCAGGATAAGGGTCTATCAAGAGACCCAGTACTTC. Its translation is CASRIRVYQETQYF.

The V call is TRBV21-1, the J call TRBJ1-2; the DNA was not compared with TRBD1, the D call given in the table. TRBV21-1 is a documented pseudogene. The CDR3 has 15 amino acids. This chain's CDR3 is CASSKKITGLYGYTF. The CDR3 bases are TGTGCCAGCAGCAAGAAGATCACAGGGCTGTATGGCTACACCTTC.

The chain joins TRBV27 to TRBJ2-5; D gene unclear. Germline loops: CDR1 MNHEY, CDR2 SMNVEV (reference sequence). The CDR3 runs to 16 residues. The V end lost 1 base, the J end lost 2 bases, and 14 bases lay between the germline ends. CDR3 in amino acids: CASSLLVLAGQETQYF. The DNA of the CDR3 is TGTGCCAGCAGTTTATTGGTCTTGGCAGGACAAGAGACCCAGTACTTC.

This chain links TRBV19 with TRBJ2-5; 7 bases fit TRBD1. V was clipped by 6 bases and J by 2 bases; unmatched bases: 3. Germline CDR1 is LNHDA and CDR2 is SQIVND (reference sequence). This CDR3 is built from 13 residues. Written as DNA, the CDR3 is TGTGCCAGTAGGACAGGGAATCAAGAGACCCAGTACTTC. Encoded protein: CASRTGNQETQYF.